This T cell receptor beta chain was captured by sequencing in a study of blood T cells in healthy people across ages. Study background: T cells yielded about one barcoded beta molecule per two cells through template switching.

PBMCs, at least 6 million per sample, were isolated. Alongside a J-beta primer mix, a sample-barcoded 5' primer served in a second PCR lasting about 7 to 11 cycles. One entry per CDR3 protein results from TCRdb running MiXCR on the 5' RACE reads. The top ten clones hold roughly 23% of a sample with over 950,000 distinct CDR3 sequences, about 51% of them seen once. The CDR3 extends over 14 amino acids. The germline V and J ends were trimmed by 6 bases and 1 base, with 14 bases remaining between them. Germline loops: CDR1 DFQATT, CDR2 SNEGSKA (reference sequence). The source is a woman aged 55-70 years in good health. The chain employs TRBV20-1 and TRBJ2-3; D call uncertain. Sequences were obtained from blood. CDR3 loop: CSASVPIGTDTQYF. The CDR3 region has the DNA TGCAGTGCGTCGGTCCCTATTGGCACAGATACGCAGTATTTT.